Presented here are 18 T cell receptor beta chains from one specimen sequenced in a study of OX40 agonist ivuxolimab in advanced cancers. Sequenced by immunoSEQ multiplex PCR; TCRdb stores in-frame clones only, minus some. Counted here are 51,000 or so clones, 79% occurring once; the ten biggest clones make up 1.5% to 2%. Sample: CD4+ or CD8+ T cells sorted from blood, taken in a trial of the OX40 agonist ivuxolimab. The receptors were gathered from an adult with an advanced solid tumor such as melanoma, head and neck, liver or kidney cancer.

In DNA form, the CDR3 reads TGCGCCAGCAGATCGACTAGCGGGAGGAATGAGCAGTTCTTC. Protein: CASRSTSGRNEQFF. This chain uses TRBV5-1 with TRBJ2-1, with 13 bases matching TRBD2. V trimming: 5 bases; J trimming: 7 bases; junction bases outside the gene matches: 3. CDR1 SGHRS and CDR2 YFSETQ come from the germline V gene. The CDR3 length is 14 residues.

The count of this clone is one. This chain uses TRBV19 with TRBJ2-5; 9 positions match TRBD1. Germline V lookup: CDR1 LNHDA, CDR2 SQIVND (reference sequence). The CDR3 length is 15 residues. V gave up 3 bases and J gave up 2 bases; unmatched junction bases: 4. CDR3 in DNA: TGTGCCAGTAGTATTTACAGGGGGCAACAAGAGACCCAGTACTTC. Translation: CASSIYRGQQETQYF.

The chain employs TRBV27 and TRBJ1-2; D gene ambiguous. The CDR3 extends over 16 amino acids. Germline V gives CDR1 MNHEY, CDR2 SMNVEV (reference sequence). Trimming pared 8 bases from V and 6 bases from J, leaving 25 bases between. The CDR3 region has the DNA TGTGCCAGCTCACTCTCTTGGAGCATCGTCGCTCATGGCTACACCTTC. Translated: CASSLSWSIVAHGYTF.

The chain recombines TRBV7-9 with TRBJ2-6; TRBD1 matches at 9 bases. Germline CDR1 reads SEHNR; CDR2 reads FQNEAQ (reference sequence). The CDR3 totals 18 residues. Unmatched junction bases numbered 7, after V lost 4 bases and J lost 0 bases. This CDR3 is CASSSSDRGSSGANVLTF. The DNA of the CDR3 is TGTGCCAGCAGCTCTTCGGACAGGGGAAGCTCTGGGGCCAACGTCCTGACTTTC.

CDR3: CASSSSTGTAPGRNEQYF. For the CDR3, the DNA is TGTGCCAGCAGCTCTTCAACCGGGACAGCACCCGGCAGAAACGAGCAGTACTTC. The V call is TRBV7-2, the J call TRBJ2-7, with 7 bases aligning to TRBD1. Losses at the gene ends were 4 bases for V and 5 bases for J; bases not matched to a gene: 20. Germline values: CDR1 SGHTA, CDR2 FQGNSA. CDR3 length: 18 residues.

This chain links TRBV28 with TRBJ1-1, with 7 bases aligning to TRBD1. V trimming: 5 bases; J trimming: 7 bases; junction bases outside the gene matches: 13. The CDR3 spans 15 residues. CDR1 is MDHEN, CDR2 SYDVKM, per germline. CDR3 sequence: CASSPPLGQTIEAFF. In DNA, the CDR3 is TGTGCCAGCAGTCCGCCTCTGGGACAGACAATTGAAGCTTTCTTT.

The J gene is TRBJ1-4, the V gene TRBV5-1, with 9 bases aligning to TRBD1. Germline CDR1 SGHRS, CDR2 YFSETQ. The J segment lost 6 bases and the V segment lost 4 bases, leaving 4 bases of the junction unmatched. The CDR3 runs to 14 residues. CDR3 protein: CASSMGQGDEKLFF. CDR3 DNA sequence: TGCGCCAGCAGCATGGGACAGGGAGATGAAAAACTGTTTTTT.

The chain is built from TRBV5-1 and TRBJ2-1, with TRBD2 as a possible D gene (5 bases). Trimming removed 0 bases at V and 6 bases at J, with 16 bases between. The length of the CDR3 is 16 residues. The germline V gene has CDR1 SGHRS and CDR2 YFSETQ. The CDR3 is CASSLASLAGFNEQFF. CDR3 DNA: TGCGCCAGCAGCTTGGCCTCTCTGGCGGGCTTCAATGAGCAGTTCTTC.

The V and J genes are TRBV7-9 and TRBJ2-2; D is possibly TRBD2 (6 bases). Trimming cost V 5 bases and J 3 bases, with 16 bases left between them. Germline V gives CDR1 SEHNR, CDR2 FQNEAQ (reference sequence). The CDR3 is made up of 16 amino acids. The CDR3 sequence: CASSPSVGGHTGELFF. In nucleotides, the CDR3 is TGTGCCAGCAGCCCGTCGGTCGGGGGTCACACCGGGGAGCTGTTTTTT.

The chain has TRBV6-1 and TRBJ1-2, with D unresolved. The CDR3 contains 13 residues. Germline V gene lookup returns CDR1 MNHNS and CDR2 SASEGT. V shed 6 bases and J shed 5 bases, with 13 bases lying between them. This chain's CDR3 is CASRATSQYGYTF. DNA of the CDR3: TGTGCCAGCAGAGCTACAAGCCAGTATGGCTACACCTTC.

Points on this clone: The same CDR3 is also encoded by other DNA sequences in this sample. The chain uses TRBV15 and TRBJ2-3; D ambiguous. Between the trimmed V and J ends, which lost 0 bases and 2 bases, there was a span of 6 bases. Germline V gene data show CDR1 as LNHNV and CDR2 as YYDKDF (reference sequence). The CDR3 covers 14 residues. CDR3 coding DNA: TGTGCCACCAGCAGAGATCCCCCCACAGATACGCAGTATTTT. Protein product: CATSRDPPTDTQYF. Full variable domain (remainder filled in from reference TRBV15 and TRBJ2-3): DAMVIQNPRYQVTQFGKPVTLSCSQTLNHNVMYWYQQKSSQAPKLLFHYYDKDFNNEADTPDNFQSRRPNTSFCFLDIRSPGLGDTAMYLCATSRDPPTDTQYFGPGTRLTVL.

CDR3 sequence: CASSKDRTSTDTQYF. In DNA, the CDR3 is TGCGCCAGCAGCAAAGACAGAACTAGCACAGATACGCAGTATTTT. V usage is TRBV5-1 and J usage is TRBJ2-3, with D perhaps matching TRBD1 (5 bases). The ends were cut back, 4 bases at V and 0 bases at J, with 12 bases in the middle. The germline CDR1 and CDR2 sequences are SGHRS and YFSETQ. The CDR3 runs to 15 residues.

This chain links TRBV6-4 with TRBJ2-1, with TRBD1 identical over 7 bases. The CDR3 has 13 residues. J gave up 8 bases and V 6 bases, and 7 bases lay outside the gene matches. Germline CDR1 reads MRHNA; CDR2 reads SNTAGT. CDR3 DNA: TGTGCCAGCAGCGAGGGGGCCGTGGATGAGCAGTTCTTC. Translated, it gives CASSEGAVDEQFF.

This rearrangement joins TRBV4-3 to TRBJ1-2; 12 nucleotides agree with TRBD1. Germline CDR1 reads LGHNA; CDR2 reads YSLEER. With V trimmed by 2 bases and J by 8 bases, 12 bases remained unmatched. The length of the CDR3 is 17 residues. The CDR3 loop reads CASSQTGTGGYLGGYTF. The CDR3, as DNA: TGCGCCAGCAGCCAAACCGGGACAGGGGGCTACCTAGGGGGCTACACCTTC.

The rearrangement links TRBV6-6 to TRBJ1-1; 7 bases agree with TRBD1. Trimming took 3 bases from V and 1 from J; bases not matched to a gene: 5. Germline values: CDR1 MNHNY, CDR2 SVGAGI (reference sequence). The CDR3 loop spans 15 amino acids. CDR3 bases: TGTGCCAGCAGTTATTCAGACAGGGCGAACACTGAAGCTTTCTTT. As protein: CASSYSDRANTEAFF.

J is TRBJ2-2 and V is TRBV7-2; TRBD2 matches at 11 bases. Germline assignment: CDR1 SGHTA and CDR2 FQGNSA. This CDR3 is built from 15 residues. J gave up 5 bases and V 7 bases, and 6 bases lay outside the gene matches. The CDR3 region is CASTWTSGLTGELFF. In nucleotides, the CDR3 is TGTGCCAGCACATGGACTAGCGGGCTGACCGGGGAGCTGTTTTTT.

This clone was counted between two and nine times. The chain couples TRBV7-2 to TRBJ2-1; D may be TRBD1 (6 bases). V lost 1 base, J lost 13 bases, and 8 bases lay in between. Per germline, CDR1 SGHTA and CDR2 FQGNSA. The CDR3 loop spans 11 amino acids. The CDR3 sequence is CASSLGGGQFF. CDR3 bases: TGTGCCAGCAGCTTAGGAGGGGGACAGTTCTTC.

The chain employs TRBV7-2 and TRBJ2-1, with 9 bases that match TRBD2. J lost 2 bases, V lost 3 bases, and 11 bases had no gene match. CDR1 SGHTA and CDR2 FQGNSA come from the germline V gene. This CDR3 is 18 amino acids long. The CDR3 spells CASSLGAGGGATYNEQFF. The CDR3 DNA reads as TGTGCCAGCAGCTTGGGCGCGGGAGGGGGAGCTACCTACAATGAGCAGTTCTTC. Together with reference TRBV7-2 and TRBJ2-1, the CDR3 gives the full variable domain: GAGVSQSPSNKVTEKGKDVELRCDPISGHTALYWYRQSLGQGLEFLIYFQGNSAPDKSGLPSDRFSAERTGGSVSTLTIQRTQQEDSAVYLCASSLGAGGGATYNEQFFGPGTRLTVL.